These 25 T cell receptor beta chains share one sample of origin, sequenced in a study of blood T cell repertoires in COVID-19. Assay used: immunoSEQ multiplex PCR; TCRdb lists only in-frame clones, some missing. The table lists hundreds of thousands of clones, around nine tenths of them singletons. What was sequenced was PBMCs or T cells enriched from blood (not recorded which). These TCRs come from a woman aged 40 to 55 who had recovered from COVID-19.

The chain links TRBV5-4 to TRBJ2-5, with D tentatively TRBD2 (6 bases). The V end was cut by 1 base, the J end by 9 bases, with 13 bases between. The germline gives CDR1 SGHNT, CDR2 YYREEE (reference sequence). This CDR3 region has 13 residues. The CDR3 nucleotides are TGTGCCAGCAGCTTGTCGGATGCGGGGCCCCAGTACTTC. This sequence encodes CASSLSDAGPQYF.

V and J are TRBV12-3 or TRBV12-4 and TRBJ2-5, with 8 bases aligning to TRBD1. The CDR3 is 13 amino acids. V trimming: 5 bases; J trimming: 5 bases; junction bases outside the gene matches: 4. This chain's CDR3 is CASSPQGEETQYF. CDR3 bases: TGTGCCAGCAGTCCACAGGGGGAGGAGACCCAGTACTTC.

The CDR3 region is CASSQDWTGSVDTQYF. The CDR3 DNA sequence: TGTGCCAGCAGCCAAGATTGGACCGGGAGCGTCGATACGCAGTATTTT. The V gene is TRBV14, the J gene TRBJ2-3, with D tentatively TRBD2 (6 bases). CDR3 length equals 16 residues. V was shortened by 0 bases and J by 6 bases, with 16 bases between the two germline ends. Germline V gene lookup returns CDR1 SGHDN and CDR2 FVKESK.

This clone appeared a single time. The CDR3 here is CASSLDPYNEQFF. In nucleotides, the CDR3 is TGTGCCAGCAGCTTAGATCCTTACAATGAGCAGTTCTTC. The chain uses TRBV7-2 and TRBJ2-1, with unresolved D. The V and J ends lost 1 base and 4 bases respectively, with 5 bases between them. The CDR3 sequence is 13 residues long. Germline V gene data show CDR1 as SGHTA and CDR2 as FQGNSA.

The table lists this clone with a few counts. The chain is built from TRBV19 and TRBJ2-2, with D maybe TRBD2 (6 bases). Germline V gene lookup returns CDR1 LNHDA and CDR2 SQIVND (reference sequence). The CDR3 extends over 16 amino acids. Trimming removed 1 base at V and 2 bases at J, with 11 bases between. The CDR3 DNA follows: TGTGCCAGTAGTATAGCGGGAGTGGGCAACACCGGGGAGCTGTTTTTT. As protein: CASSIAGVGNTGELFF. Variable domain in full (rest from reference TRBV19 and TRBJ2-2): DGGITQSPKYLFRKEGQNVTLSCEQNLNHDAMYWYRQDPGQGLRLIYYSQIVNDFQKGDIAEGYSVSREKKESFPLTVTSAQKNPTAFYLCASSIAGVGNTGELFFGEGSRLTVL.

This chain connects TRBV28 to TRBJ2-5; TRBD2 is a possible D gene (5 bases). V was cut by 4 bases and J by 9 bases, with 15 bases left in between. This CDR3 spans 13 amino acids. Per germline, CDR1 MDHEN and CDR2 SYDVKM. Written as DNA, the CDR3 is TGTGCCAGCAGTTGGGAGATCAAGAGACCCCAGTACTTC. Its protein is CASSWEIKRPQYF.

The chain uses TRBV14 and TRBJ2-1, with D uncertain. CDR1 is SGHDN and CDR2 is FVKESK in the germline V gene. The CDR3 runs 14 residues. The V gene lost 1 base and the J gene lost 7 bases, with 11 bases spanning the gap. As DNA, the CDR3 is TGTGCCAGCAGCCAAGCTTTCGGGTCAAATGAGCAGTTCTTC. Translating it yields CASSQAFGSNEQFF.

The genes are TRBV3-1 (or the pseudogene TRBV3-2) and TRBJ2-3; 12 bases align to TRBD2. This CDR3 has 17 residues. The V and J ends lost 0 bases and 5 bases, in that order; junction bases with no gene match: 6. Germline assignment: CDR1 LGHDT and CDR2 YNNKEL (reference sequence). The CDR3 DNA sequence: TGTGCCAGCAGCCAAGAGACTAGCGGGAGCCTCGAAGATACGCAGTATTTT. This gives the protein CASSQETSGSLEDTQYF.

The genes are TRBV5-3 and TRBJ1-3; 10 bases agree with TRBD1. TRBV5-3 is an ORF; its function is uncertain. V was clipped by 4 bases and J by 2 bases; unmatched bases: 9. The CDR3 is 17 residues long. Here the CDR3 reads CARSLASGQGAGNTIYF. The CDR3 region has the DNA TGTGCCAGAAGCCTTGCCAGTGGACAGGGGGCTGGAAACACCATATATTTT.

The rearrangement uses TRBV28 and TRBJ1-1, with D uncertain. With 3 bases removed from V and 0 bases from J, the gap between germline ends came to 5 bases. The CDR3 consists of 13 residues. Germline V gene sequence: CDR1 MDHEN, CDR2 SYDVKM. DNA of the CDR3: TGTGCCAGCAGTTTTTCGGTGAACACTGAAGCTTTCTTT. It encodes CASSFSVNTEAFF.

Written as DNA, the CDR3 is TGTGCCAGCAGCGTTACGGGAGACTCGGCCGGGGAGCTGTTTTTT. This sequence encodes CASSVTGDSAGELFF. The V and J genes are TRBV9 and TRBJ2-2, with D possibly matching TRBD2 (6 bases). From germline, CDR1 is SGDLS and CDR2 YYNGEE. This CDR3 spans 15 amino acids. Trimming left V 2 bases short and J 6 bases short, with 14 bases between.

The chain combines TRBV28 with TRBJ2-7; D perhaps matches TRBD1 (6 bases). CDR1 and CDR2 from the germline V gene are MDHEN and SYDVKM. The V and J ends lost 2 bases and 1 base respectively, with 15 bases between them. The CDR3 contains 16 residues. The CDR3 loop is CASSLRDTRPSYEQYF. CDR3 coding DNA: TGTGCCAGCAGTTTACGGGACACCCGTCCTTCCTACGAGCAGTACTTC.

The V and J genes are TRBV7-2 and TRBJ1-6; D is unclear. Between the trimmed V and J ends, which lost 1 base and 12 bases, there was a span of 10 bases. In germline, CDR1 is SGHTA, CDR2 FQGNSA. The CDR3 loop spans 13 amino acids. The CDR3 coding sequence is TGTGCCAGCAGCTTAGGTGGCCCTTTACCCCTCCACTTT. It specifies CASSLGGPLPLHF.

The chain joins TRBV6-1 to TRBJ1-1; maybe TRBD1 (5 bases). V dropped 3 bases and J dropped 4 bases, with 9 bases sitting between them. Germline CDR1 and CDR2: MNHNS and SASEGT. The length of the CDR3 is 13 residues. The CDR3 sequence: CASSEGLVTEAFF. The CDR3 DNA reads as TGTGCCAGCAGTGAGGGACTTGTCACTGAAGCTTTCTTT.

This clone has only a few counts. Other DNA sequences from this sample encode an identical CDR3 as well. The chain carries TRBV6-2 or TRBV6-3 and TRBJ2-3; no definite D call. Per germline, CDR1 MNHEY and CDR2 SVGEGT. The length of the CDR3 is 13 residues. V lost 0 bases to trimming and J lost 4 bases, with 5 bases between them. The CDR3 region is CASSYSSADTQYF. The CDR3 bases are TGTGCCAGCAGTTACTCGAGTGCAGATACGCAGTATTTT.

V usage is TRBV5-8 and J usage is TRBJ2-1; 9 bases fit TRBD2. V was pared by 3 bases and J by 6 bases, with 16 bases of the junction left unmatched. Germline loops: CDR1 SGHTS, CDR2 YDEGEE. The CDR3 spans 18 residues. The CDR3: CASSWGLPSGRWANEQFF. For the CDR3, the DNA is TGTGCCAGCAGCTGGGGCCTGCCCAGCGGGAGGTGGGCCAATGAGCAGTTCTTC.

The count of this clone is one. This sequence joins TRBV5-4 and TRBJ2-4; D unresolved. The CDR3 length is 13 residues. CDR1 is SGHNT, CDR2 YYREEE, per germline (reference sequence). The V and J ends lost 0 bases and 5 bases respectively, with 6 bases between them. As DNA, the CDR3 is TGTGCCAGCAGCTTGGGGTCAGAAAACATTCAGTACTTC. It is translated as CASSLGSENIQYF. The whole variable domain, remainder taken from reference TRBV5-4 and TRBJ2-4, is ETGVTQSPTHLIKTRGQQVTLRCSSQSGHNTVSWYQQALGQGPQFIFQYYREEENGRGNFPPRFSGLQFPNYSSELNVNALELDDSALYLCASSLGSENIQYFGAGTRLSVL.

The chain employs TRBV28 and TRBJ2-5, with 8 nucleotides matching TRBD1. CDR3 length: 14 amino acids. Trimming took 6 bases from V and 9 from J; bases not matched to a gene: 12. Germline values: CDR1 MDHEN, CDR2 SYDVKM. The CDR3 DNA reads TGTGCCAGCAGCTCCCAGGGGGCGGCGGCGTCCCAGTACTTC. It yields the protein CASSSQGAAASQYF.

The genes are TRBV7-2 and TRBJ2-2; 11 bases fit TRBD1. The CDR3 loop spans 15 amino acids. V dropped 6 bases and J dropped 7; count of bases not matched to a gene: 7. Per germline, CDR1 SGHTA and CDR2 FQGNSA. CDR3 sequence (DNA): TGTGCCAGCAGTTTCGGACAGGGGGCGCTCGGGGAGCTGTTTTTT. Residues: CASSFGQGALGELFF.

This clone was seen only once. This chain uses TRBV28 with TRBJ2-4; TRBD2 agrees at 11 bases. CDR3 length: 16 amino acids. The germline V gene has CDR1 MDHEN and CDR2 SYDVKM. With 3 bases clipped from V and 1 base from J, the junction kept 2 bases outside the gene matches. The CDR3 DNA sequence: TGTGCCAGCAGTTTCTGGACTAGCGGGGCCAAAAACATTCAGTACTTC. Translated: CASSFWTSGAKNIQYF.

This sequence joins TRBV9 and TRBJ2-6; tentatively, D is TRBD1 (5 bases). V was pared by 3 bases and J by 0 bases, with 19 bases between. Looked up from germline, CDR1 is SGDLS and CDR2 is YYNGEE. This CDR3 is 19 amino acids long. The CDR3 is CASSGDRLSTSSGANVLTF. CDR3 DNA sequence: TGTGCCAGCAGCGGAGACAGACTCAGCACCTCCTCTGGGGCCAACGTCCTGACTTTC.

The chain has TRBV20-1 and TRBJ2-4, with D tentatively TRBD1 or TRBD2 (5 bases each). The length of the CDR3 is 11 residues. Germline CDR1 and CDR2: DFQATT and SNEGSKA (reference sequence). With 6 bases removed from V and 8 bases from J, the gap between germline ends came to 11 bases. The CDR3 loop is CSASGGDIQYF. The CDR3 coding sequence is TGCAGTGCCAGTGGGGGAGACATTCAGTACTTC.

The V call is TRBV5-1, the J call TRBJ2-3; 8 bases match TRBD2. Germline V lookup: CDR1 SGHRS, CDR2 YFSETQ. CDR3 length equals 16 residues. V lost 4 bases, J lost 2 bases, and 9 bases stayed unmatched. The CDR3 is CASSLGTGGPTDTQYF. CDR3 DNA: TGCGCCAGCAGCCTGGGGACGGGAGGGCCCACAGATACGCAGTATTTT.

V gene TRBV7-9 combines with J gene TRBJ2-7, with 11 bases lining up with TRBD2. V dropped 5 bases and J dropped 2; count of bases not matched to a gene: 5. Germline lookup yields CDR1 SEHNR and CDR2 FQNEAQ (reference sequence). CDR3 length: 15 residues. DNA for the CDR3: TGTGCCAGCAGCCCGGGACTAGCGGACACCTACGAGCAGTACTTC. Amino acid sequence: CASSPGLADTYEQYF.

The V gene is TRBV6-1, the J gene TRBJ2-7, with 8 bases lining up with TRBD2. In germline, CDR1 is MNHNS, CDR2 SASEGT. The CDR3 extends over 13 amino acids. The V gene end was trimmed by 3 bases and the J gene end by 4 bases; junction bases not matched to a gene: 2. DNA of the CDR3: TGTGCCAGCAGTGAGCAGCGGGGGTACGAGCAGTACTTC. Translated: CASSEQRGYEQYF.